The rows below give T cell receptor beta chains drawn from one sample of a study of technical replicates of blood from a handful of donors. This table comes from immunoSEQ multiplex PCR, and its TCRdb copy is limited to in-frame clones, with some not included. The profile covers 60,000 to 80,000 clones, with about 89% appearing a single time and 4.5% to 5% taken by the ten largest. Source material: PBMCs. These receptors were collected from a human donor in good health. Some clones in this sample may be carry-over from other donors' samples. The CDR3 runs from the conserved cysteine through the conserved F or W. The order of the fields is CDR3 DNA, CDR3 protein, J gene, D gene, V gene, clone size. A D gene is named only where the DNA matches it firmly. Clone size is not always given. Where it is, it says once, few, many or a class for expanded clones.

cdr3_nt: TGTGCCAGCAGCCAAGATTCCAGGGCTGGAAACACCATATATTTT; cdr3_aa: CASSQDSRAGNTIYF; j_call: TRBJ1-3; d_call: .; v_call: TRBV4-2; clone_size: few
cdr3_nt: TGTGCCAGCAGCACCGGACTGAACACCGGGGAGCTGTTTTTT; cdr3_aa: CASSTGLNTGELFF; j_call: TRBJ2-2; d_call: .; v_call: TRBV7-6; clone_size: .
cdr3_nt: TGTGCCAGCAGCTTTGAGCTTAGAGGCAGAGGATATGGCTACACCTTC; cdr3_aa: CASSFELRGRGYGYTF; j_call: TRBJ1-2; d_call: .; v_call: TRBV5-6; clone_size: .
cdr3_nt: TGTGCCAGCAGTTTCGGCGGGAGGGCGAATGAGCAGTTCTTC; cdr3_aa: CASSFGGRANEQFF; j_call: TRBJ2-1; d_call: TRBD2; v_call: TRBV27; clone_size: .
cdr3_nt: TGTGCCAGCAGCTTCGGGGGGACTAACTATGGCTACACCTTC; cdr3_aa: CASSFGGTNYGYTF; j_call: TRBJ1-2; d_call: .; v_call: TRBV7-2; clone_size: .
cdr3_nt: TGCGCCAGCAGCCAAGAGACAGGGTATAGGCCCCAGCATTTT; cdr3_aa: CASSQETGYRPQHF; j_call: TRBJ1-5; d_call: TRBD1; v_call: TRBV4-3; clone_size: .
cdr3_nt: TGCGCCAGCAGCTTCCCCGGCTCCGGGACTAGCGGGGGGTATACGCAGTATTTT; cdr3_aa: CASSFPGSGTSGGYTQYF; j_call: TRBJ2-3; d_call: TRBD2; v_call: TRBV5-1; clone_size: .
cdr3_nt: TGTGCCAGCAGCGCGGGGACAGGGGGCTCTGGAAACACCATATATTTT; cdr3_aa: CASSAGTGGSGNTIYF; j_call: TRBJ1-3; d_call: TRBD1; v_call: TRBV9; clone_size: once
cdr3_nt: TGTGCCAGCAGCTTAGATCGTCAGACCCAGTACTTC; cdr3_aa: CASSLDRQTQYF; j_call: TRBJ2-5; d_call: .; v_call: TRBV11-3; clone_size: .
cdr3_nt: TGTGCCAGCAGTGAAGGGGCAGCCCAGCCCCTCCACTTT; cdr3_aa: CASSEGAAQPLHF; j_call: TRBJ1-6; d_call: .; v_call: TRBV2; clone_size: few
cdr3_nt: TGTGCCACCGGGGTCCCAGGGGTTAAAGCCTACGAGCAGTACTTC; cdr3_aa: CATGVPGVKAYEQYF; j_call: TRBJ2-7; d_call: .; v_call: TRBV10-3; clone_size: medium-sized